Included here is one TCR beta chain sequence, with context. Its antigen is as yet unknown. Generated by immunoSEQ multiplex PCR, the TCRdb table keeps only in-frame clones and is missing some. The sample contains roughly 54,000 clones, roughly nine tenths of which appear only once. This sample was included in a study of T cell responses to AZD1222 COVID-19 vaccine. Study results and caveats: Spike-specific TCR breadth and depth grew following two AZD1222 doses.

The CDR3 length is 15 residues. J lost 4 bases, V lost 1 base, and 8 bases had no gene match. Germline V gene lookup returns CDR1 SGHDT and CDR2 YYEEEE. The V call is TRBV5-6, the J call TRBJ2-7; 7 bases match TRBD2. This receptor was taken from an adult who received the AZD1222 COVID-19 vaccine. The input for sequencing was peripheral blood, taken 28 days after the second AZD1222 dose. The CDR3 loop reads CASSLRLAVMYEQYF. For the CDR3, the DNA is TGTGCCAGCAGCTTGCGGCTAGCGGTCATGTACGAGCAGTACTTC.